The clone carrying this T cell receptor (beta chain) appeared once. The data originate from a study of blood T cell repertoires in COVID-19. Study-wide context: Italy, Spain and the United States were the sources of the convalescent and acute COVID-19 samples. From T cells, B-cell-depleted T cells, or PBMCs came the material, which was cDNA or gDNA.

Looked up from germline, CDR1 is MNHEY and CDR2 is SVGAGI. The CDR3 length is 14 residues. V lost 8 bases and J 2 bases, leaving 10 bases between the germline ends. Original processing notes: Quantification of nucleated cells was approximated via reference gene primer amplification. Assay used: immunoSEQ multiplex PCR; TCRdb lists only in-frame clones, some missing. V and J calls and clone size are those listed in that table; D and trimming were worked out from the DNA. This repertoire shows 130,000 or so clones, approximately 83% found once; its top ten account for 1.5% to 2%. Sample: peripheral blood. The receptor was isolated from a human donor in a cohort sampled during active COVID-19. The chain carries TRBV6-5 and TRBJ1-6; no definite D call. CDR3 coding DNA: TGTGCCAGCTCTCCTTTTACCTATAATTCACCCCTCCACTTT. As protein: CASSPFTYNSPLHF.